This T cell receptor beta chain came from a study of T-cell reconstitution after alpha-beta-depleted transplantation in children. Germline V gene lookup returns CDR1 MNHEY and CDR2 SVGEGT. Trimming cost V 6 bases and J 3 bases; bases outside gene matches: 18. The CDR3 runs to 18 residues. A TCRbeta library incorporating unique molecular identifiers was prepared. Each CDR3 protein is one row after TCRdb ran MiXCR on the PCR reads. This table has around 600,000 distinct CDR3 sequences, 10% appearing once. The material was PBMCs from the stem cell graft donor, obtained from the stem cell graft. The chain employs TRBV6-2 or TRBV6-3 and TRBJ2-5, with 8 bases aligning to TRBD2. The TCR sequence derives from a human donor who donated a stem cell graft to a child with acute myeloid leukemia. CDR3 loop: CASRSGGQNPMGEETQYF. In nucleotides, the CDR3 is TGTGCCAGCAGATCGGGAGGGCAGAACCCCATGGGGGAAGAGACCCAGTACTTC.